The present T cell receptor (beta chain) was sequenced within a study of cytomegalovirus exposure and HLA in healthy donors. Study outcomes and limitations: A further, later analysis showed that HLA-associated TCR beta chains (compared with equally common others) were more clonally expanded.

The germline V gene encodes CDR1 SGHDN and CDR2 FVKESK. This CDR3 has 15 residues. Unmatched junction bases numbered 8, after V lost 4 bases and J lost 6 bases. To note about this clone: Antigen unknown.

This PCR relied on a set of 60 Vbeta primers and 13 Jbeta primers. Assay: immunoSEQ multiplex PCR; the TCRdb copy retains only in-frame clones and omits some. This table has 70,000 to 90,000 clones, around three fifths appearing once. Sequencing was carried out using PBMCs. The origin of this receptor is a woman aged 40 to 50 in good health and CMV-seropositive. The J gene is TRBJ1-1, the V gene TRBV14; 10 bases align to TRBD1. The CDR3 reads CASSLHMGTGAEAFF. The CDR3 coding sequence is TGTGCCAGCAGCCTACATATGGGGACAGGGGCTGAAGCTTTCTTT. Full variable domain (rest looked up from reference TRBV14 and TRBJ1-1): EAGVTQFPSHSVIEKGQTVTLRCDPISGHDNLYWYRRVMGKEIKFLLHFVKESKQDESGMPNNRFLAERTGGTYSTLKVQPAELEDSGVYFCASSLHMGTGAEAFFGQGTRLTVV.